What follows describes a single T cell receptor (beta chain). Its specificity is not known. Genomic DNA per cell subset filled all wells of several immunoSEQ plates. TCRdb keeps only in-frame clones here, not all; method: immunoSEQ multiplex PCR. The sample carries about 1.5 million clones, approximately 98% recorded once. The record originates from a study of shared clonotypes between healthy human individuals. Notes on the study in general: Rarefaction showed that sequencing of sorted subsets was incomplete (despite large depth). Naive subsets, compared against memory subsets, generally had larger estimated richness values. With a few donors compared, approximately 5% of naive CD4 clonotypes were shared.

The CDR3 consists of 15 residues. The V and J ends lost 3 bases and 1 base respectively, with 9 bases between them. Germline V gene data show CDR1 as MGHDK and CDR2 as SYGVNS. The source of this sequence is a man between 25 and 39 years old in good health. The specimen was naive CD4+ T cells sorted from blood. Subset given: CD45RA+ positively selected. The genes are TRBV25-1 and TRBJ2-2; no definite D call. The DNA of the CDR3 is TGTGCCAGCAGTGATGCAGCCCTGAACACCGGGGAGCTGTTTTTT. It codes for CASSDAALNTGELFF.